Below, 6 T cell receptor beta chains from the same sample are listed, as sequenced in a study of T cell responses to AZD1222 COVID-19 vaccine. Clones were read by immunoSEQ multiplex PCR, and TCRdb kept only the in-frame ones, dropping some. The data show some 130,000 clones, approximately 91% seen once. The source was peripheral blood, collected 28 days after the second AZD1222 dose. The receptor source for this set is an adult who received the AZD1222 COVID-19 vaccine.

CDR3 loop: CASSQFTTSETQYF. CDR3 nucleotide sequence: TGTGCCAGCAGCCAATTTACGACTAGCGAGACCCAGTACTTC. The gene calls are TRBV3-1 (or the pseudogene TRBV3-2) and TRBJ2-5; TRBD2 matches 7 bases. This CDR3 has 14 residues. Trimming took 2 bases from V and 5 from J; bases not matched to a gene: 5. The V gene's germline CDR1 is LGHDT and CDR2 YNNKEL (reference sequence).

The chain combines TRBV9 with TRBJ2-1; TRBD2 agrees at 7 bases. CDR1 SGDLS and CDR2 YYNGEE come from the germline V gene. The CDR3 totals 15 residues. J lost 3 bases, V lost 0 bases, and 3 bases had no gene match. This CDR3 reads CASSVGGSNYNEQFF. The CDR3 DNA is TGTGCCAGCAGCGTAGGCGGGAGTAACTACAATGAGCAGTTCTTC.

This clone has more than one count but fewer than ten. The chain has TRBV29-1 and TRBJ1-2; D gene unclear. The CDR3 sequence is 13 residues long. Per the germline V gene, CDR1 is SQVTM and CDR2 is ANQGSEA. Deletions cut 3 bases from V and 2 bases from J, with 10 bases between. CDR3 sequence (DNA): TGCAGCGTTGAGGATAAGGCAAACTATGGCTACACCTTC. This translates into CSVEDKANYGYTF.

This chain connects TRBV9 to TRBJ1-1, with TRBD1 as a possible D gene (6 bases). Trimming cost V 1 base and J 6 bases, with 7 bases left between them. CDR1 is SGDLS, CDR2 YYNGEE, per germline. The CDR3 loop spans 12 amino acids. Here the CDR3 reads CASSVSGAEAFF. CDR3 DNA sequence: TGTGCCAGCAGCGTATCAGGGGCTGAAGCTTTCTTT.

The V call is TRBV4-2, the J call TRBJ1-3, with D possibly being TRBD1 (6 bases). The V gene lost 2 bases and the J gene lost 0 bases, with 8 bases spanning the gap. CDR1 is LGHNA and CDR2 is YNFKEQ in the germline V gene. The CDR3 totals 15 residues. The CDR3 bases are TGTGCCAGCAGCCAAACAGGGAACTCTGGAAACACCATATATTTT. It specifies CASSQTGNSGNTIYF.

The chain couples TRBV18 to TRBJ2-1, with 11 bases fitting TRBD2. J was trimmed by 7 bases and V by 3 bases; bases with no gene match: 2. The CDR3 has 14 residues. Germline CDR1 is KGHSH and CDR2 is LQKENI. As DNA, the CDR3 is TGTGCCAGCTCACCCACTAGCGGGAGTAATGAGCAGTTCTTC. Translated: CASSPTSGSNEQFF.